These T cell receptor beta chains were read from a single sample in a study of regulatory T cells in long-lasting Graves disease. A single record per CDR3 protein comes from TCRdb applying MiXCR to the multiplex PCR reads. The sample records approximately 470,000 distinct CDR3 sequences, roughly 16% being singletons. This same sample was also taken into another study, of T cells in Graves' hyperthyroidism and ophthalmopathy.

This specimen consisted of peripheral blood mononuclear cells (PBMCs), obtained at new diagnosis, from a patient treated with antithyroid drugs. The receptors originated from a man aged 35 to 55 with Graves disease. The CDR3 runs from the conserved cysteine through the conserved F or W.

TRBV5-1,15,CASSLVGQGTDTQYF
TRBV20-1,14,CSASDRDSGETQYF
TRBV28,15,CASSYRQGSTDTQYF
TRBV7-9,17,CASSLTRLAAMAGEQYF
TRBV6-1,15,CASRPRDRETEKLFF
TRBV3-1,14,CASSPHRSPYEQYF
TRBV28,19,CASSLLTSLVGRDGSEAFF
TRBV6-2/TRBV6-3,17,CASSERTGGTLTYEQYF
TRBV3-1,16,CASSQQGAKVENIQYF
TRBV28,13,CASSFQRVGELFF
TRBV15,17,CATSRVVLRAGGNEQFF
TRBV9,14,CASSLRTSGDEQYF
TRBV3-1,18,CASSQARTSGRATYEQYF
TRBV24-1,15,CATSDTGTVYNEQFF
TRBV28,13,CASNLADSYEQYF
TRBV25-1,14,CASSVLGSTDTQYF
TRBV11-2,17,CASSLVLVGRGTGELFF
TRBV2,10,CASVAYEQYF
TRBV20-1,12,CSARGNTGELFF
TRBV20-1,13,CSAGQGRQYEQYF
TRBV7-6,16,CASSLGVGPGANVLTF
TRBV29-1,16,CSVEEARGMGYNEQFF
TRBV5-1,14,CASSFRELNTEAFF
TRBV20-1,15,CSATTTSGRTDTQYF
TRBV5-1,14,CASSLRGKGDTQYF